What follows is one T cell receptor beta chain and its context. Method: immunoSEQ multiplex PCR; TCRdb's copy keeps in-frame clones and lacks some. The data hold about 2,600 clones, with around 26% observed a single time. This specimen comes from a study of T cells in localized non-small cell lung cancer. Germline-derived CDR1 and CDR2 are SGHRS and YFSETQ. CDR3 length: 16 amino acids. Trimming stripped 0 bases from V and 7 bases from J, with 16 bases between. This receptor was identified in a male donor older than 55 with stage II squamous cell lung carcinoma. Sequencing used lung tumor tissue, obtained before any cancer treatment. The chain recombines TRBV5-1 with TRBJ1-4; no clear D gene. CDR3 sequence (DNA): TGCGCCAGCAGCTTGGAAATCTGGAGAGGTGGTGAAAAACTGTTTTTT. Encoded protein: CASSLEIWRGGEKLFF.